The 2 T cell receptor beta chains reported below all come from one sample, sequenced in a study of OX40 agonist ivuxolimab in advanced cancers. TCRdb's copy holds only in-frame clones and misses some; the assay was immunoSEQ multiplex PCR. The sample carries 85,000 to 90,000 clones, 85% recorded once. The starting material was CD4+ or CD8+ T cells sorted from blood, obtained in a trial of the OX40 agonist ivuxolimab. Source of these receptors: an adult with an advanced solid tumor such as melanoma, head and neck, liver or kidney cancer.

The rearrangement uses TRBV5-4 and TRBJ2-1, with D unresolved. Germline loops: CDR1 SGHNT, CDR2 YYREEE (reference sequence). V was pared by 0 bases and J by 7 bases, with 11 bases between. The CDR3 extends over 14 amino acids. The CDR3 here is CASSLASLPNEQFF. DNA for the CDR3: TGTGCCAGCAGCTTGGCTTCACTACCGAATGAGCAGTTCTTC.

The chain couples TRBV28 to TRBJ2-7, with TRBD2 matching over 8 bases. Losses at the gene ends were 2 bases for V and 4 bases for J; bases not matched to a gene: 10. There are 16 residues in the CDR3. Germline-derived CDR1 and CDR2 are MDHEN and SYDVKM. Written as DNA, the CDR3 is TGTGCCAGCAGTTTAACGCGGGGGGTATTAGTGTACGAGCAGTACTTC. Residues: CASSLTRGVLVYEQYF.